Below are 8 T cell receptor beta chains sequenced from a single sample in a study of human T cells and chemical hapten exposure. TCRdb recomputed calls from the RACE reads with MiXCR, one row per CDR3 protein. The sample holds some 190,000 distinct CDR3 sequences, about 20% seen once. Stated time point: patch test 1, 2 weeks after DPC sensitization. The treatment was: therapeutic diphenylcyclopropenone sensitization with weekly scalp DPC. Sequenced here: whole blood, sampled in connection with sensitization to the hapten diphenylcyclopropenone (DPC). The receptors come from a woman aged 45-60 years with alopecia areata. Some clones in this sample may be carry-over from other donors' samples.

This clonotype has only a few counts. This chain connects TRBV7-6 to TRBJ2-7, with no clear D. CDR3 length: 13 amino acids. CDR1 is SGHVS and CDR2 is FNYEAQ in the germline V gene. The V gene lost 0 bases and the J gene lost 7 bases, with 10 bases spanning the gap. DNA for the CDR3: TGTGCCAGCAGCTTAGCTGTCGCTTCAGAGCAGTACTTC. Protein: CASSLAVASEQYF.

The chain uses TRBV18 and TRBJ2-1; TRBD2 is a possible D gene (6 bases). V lost 2 bases, J lost 8 bases, and 13 bases lay in between. Germline V gives CDR1 KGHSH, CDR2 LQKENI. The CDR3 covers 14 residues. The CDR3 DNA reads TGTGCCAGCTCACCAGGCGGGATGCCCTATGAGCAGTTCTTC. It encodes CASSPGGMPYEQFF.

This clonotype was recorded a few times. This rearrangement joins TRBV6-1 to TRBJ2-3; the D is unclear. This CDR3 has 13 residues. The germline gives CDR1 MNHNS, CDR2 SASEGT. The V gene lost 7 bases and the J gene lost 4 bases, with 12 bases spanning the gap. The CDR3 nucleotides are TGTGCCAGCACTGACGCTGGACCAGATACGCAGTATTTT. Protein sequence: CASTDAGPDTQYF.

The chain employs TRBV5-1 and TRBJ1-2; weak D call: TRBD1 (5 bases). This CDR3 region has 13 residues. V lost 3 bases and J 6 bases, leaving 12 bases between the germline ends. In germline, CDR1 is SGHRS, CDR2 YFSETQ. The CDR3: CASSWGTSNGYTF. The CDR3 bases are TGCGCCAGCAGCTGGGGGACTTCGAATGGCTACACCTTC. Complete variable domain (other parts from reference TRBV5-1 and TRBJ1-2): KAGVTQTPRYLIKTRGQQVTLSCSPISGHRSVSWYQQTPGQGLQFLFEYFSETQRNKGNFPGRFSGRQFSNSRSEMNVSTLELGDSALYLCASSWGTSNGYTFGSGTRLTVV.

The V and J genes are TRBV20-1 and TRBJ1-6, with D maybe TRBD1 (6 bases). V was pared by 2 bases and J by 7 bases, with 15 bases between. The germline V gene encodes CDR1 DFQATT and CDR2 SNEGSKA (reference sequence). This CDR3 region has 15 residues. In DNA, the CDR3 is TGCAGTGCTAGAAGTGGGACACTGGCAAATTCACCCCTCCACTTT. Translating gives CSARSGTLANSPLHF.

V gene TRBV11-2 combines with J gene TRBJ2-2; perhaps TRBD1 as D (5 bases). This CDR3 has 15 amino acids. The germline V gene has CDR1 SGHAT and CDR2 FQNNGV. V lost 3 bases, J lost 7 bases, and 15 bases lay in between. CDR3 protein: CASSFGQGPIGELFF. In DNA form, the CDR3 reads TGTGCCAGCAGCTTCGGGCAGGGCCCTATCGGGGAGCTGTTTTTT.

This clonotype was counted only a few times. The chain is built from TRBV6-1 and TRBJ2-3, with a weak D call TRBD2 (5 bases). This CDR3 region has 15 residues. The germline CDR1 and CDR2 sequences are MNHNS and SASEGT. The V gene lost 6 bases and the J gene lost 0 bases, with 13 bases spanning the gap. CDR3: CASSEQTISTDTQYF. CDR3 in DNA: TGTGCCAGCAGCGAACAGACTATAAGCACAGATACGCAGTATTTT.

This clonotype occurred a few times. V gene TRBV21-1 combines with J gene TRBJ2-2; TRBD1 is taken as the D call from the table, unchecked against the DNA. TRBV21-1 is deemed a pseudogene. The CDR3 runs to 13 residues. In DNA form, the CDR3 reads TGTGCCAGCAGCAAATCAGGGACCGGGGAGCTGTTTTTT. This encodes CASSKSGTGELFF.